The next 5 T cell receptor beta chains were all read from a single sample in a study of glioma-infiltrating T cells. TCR alpha and beta CDR3 regions were amplified from RNA using iRepertoire nested multiplex PCR. TCRdb re-called the multiplex PCR reads with MiXCR, one entry per CDR3 protein. The data show more than 1,000 distinct CDR3 sequences, roughly 27% seen once. The sample was glioma tissue, nonneoplastic brain tissue, or PBMCs (not recorded which). The receptors were gathered from a human donor with low-grade glioma or glioblastoma, undergoing nonglioma brain surgery, or in good health (not recorded which).

Turning to this clonotype: A library prepared for alpha chains yielded this beta chain as an off-target read; its size is of little meaning. The CDR3 region has the DNA TGTGCCAGCAGCTTAGAGGGGGGGAGGAACTATGGCTACACCTTC. It yields the protein CASSLEGGRNYGYTF. The chain recombines TRBV7-2 with TRBJ1-2, with D tentatively TRBD1 (6 bases). This CDR3 region has 15 residues. With 1 base removed from V and 2 bases from J, the gap between germline ends came to 11 bases. The germline CDR1 and CDR2 sequences are SGHTA and FQGNSA.

With respect to this clonotype: Because this beta chain is a stray read in a library intended to capture alpha chains, its abundance should not be given much weight. The rearrangement uses TRBV14 and TRBJ1-1; no firm D call. The V end lost 4 bases, the J end lost 3 bases, and 9 bases lay between the germline ends. CDR1 is SGHDN, CDR2 FVKESK, per germline. The CDR3 is 13 amino acids. CDR3 loop: CASSPRSDTEAFF. CDR3 DNA sequence: TGTGCCAGCAGCCCGAGGTCCGACACTGAAGCTTTCTTT.

For this clonotype: Being off target in a library aimed at alpha chains, this beta chain has a size of little meaning. V gene TRBV27 combines with J gene TRBJ2-1, with unresolved D. V lost 7 bases and J 2 bases, leaving 15 bases between the germline ends. This CDR3 comprises 15 residues. Germline CDR1 MNHEY, CDR2 SMNVEV (reference sequence). Here the CDR3 DNA reads TGTGCCAGCACCCTCTCGGTCGGAACCTACAATGAGCAGTTCTTC. Translation: CASTLSVGTYNEQFF.

Comment on this clonotype: With the library built for alpha chains, this beta chain is off target and its frequency is not meaningful. The CDR3 protein is CASGQGYTDTQYF. In DNA, the CDR3 is TGTGCCAGCGGTCAGGGTTACACAGATACGCAGTATTTT. The gene calls are TRBV12-3 or TRBV12-4 and TRBJ2-3; D might be TRBD1 (5 bases). The CDR3 has 13 amino acids. V was pared by 8 bases and J by 2 bases, with 11 bases between.

As regards this clonotype: This beta chain turned up in a library designed for alpha chains; as an off-target read, its abundance says little. V and J are TRBV27 and TRBJ2-7; D gene unclear. Trimming took 8 bases from V and 5 from J, leaving 4 bases between them. There are 9 residues in the CDR3. The germline V gene has CDR1 MNHEY and CDR2 SMNVEV (reference sequence). CDR3 coding DNA: TGTGCCAGCCGCGACGAGCAGTACGTC. Encoded protein: CASRDEQYV.